Listed below are T cell receptor beta chains from one sample, sequenced in a study of neoadjuvant nivolumab and ipilimumab in lung cancer. Profiling relied on immunoSEQ multiplex PCR, and the TCRdb table lists in-frame clones only, not all of them. The table lists about 3,000 clones, about nine tenths of them singletons. The starting material was tumor tissue, obtained after neoadjuvant nivolumab, alone or with ipilimumab, at or shortly before surgery. The receptors were gathered from an adult with non-small cell lung cancer. The CDR3 runs from the conserved cysteine through the conserved F or W. D genes are given only for firm matches. Not all rows give a size; the values are once, few, many and, for expanded clones, a class.

size: .; J: TRBJ2-7; V: TRBV7-9; D: TRBD2; DNA: TGTGCCAGCAGCTTTTGGACTAGCGGCTACGAGCAGTACTTC; CDR3: CASSFWTSGYEQYF
size: .; J: TRBJ2-1; V: TRBV5-4; D: TRBD2; DNA: TGTGCCAGTCCGGGACTAGCGGAACCTGTGGGATACAATGAGCAGTTCTTC; CDR3: CASPGLAEPVGYNEQFF
size: few; J: TRBJ2-3; V: TRBV7-2; D: .; DNA: TGTGCCAGCAGCTCCGTGGGGGGACTGGGAGCAGATACGCAGTATTTT; CDR3: CASSSVGGLGADTQYF
size: .; J: TRBJ2-5; V: TRBV30; D: TRBD2; DNA: TGTGCCTGGACCCCTGCGGGGGGAGAGACCCAGTACTTC; CDR3: CAWTPAGGETQYF
size: .; J: TRBJ1-2; V: TRBV29-1; D: .; DNA: TGCAGCGTTGCGCGGGGCGGGATTGGCTACACCTTC; CDR3: CSVARGGIGYTF
size: .; J: TRBJ2-1; V: TRBV10-2; D: .; DNA: TGCGCCAGTAATCCGGGACACCCCTACAATGAGCAGTTCTTC; CDR3: CASNPGHPYNEQFF
size: .; J: TRBJ2-3; V: TRBV5-4; D: .; DNA: TGTGCCAGCAGCGAAGGGGGAGGGAGCACAGATACGCAGTATTTT; CDR3: CASSEGGGSTDTQYF
size: .; J: TRBJ2-1; V: TRBV27; D: TRBD1; DNA: TGTGCCAGCAGAAGGATATCGACAGGGTCGAATGAGCAGTTCTTC; CDR3: CASRRISTGSNEQFF
size: .; J: TRBJ2-1; V: TRBV9; D: TRBD2; DNA: TGTGCCAGCACGCGGACTAGCGGAGACAATGAGCAGTTCTTC; CDR3: CASTRTSGDNEQFF
size: .; J: TRBJ2-7; V: TRBV7-6; D: .; DNA: TGTGCCAGCAGCTTAGACCCCGGCAGTGCGACCTACGAGCAGTACTTC; CDR3: CASSLDPGSATYEQYF
size: .; J: TRBJ2-5; V: TRBV7-2; D: .; DNA: TGTGCCAGCAGCTCCGGACAGTACCAAGAGACCCAGTACTTC; CDR3: CASSSGQYQETQYF